Listed below are T cell receptor beta chains from one sample, sequenced in a study of shared clonotypes between healthy human individuals. Assay: immunoSEQ multiplex PCR; the TCRdb copy retains only in-frame clones and omits some. The sample lists more than 400,000 clones; 60% to 80% were seen once. Sequenced input: PBMCs. These receptors originate from a woman aged 40-49 years in good health. Some clones in this sample may be carry-over from other donors' samples. CDR3s leave out the opening cysteine and the closing phenylalanine or tryptophan. The order of the fields is V gene, J gene, CDR3 protein.

TRBV28	TRBJ2-7	ASRRVSSYEQY
TRBV29-1	TRBJ1-5	SARKDIGEGDQPQH
TRBV7-9	TRBJ1-2	ASSLLEGASGYT
TRBV6-1	TRBJ1-5	ASSEAPITGVSNQPQH
TRBV29-1	TRBJ2-1	SVDRAGDNEQF
TRBV5-1	TRBJ2-3	ASSLGVSRFTDTQY
TRBV10-3	TRBJ1-2	ATGLQGGYT
TRBV28	TRBJ1-2	ASRGFRGVPGGKEQGYYGYT
TRBV11-2	TRBJ2-5	ASSPNRGETQY
TRBV23-1	TRBJ1-5	ASSQTKGLVEYQPQH
TRBV30	TRBJ2-3	AWTSGSMADTQY
TRBV5-1	TRBJ1-1	ASSLGQGYTEAF
TRBV11-2	TRBJ1-4	ASSLPTGQNEKLF